Below, 21 T cell receptor beta chains from the same sample are listed, as sequenced in a study of regulatory T cells in long-lasting Graves disease. Time point specified: newly diagnosed GD, antithyroid drugs for less than 3 months. After RNA was extracted from PBMCs, the TCR library was made from it. Building the TCR beta libraries relied on iRepertoire HTBI primers, and CDR3 regions underwent Arm-PCR. TCRdb re-called the multiplex PCR reads through MiXCR, storing one row per CDR3 protein. The sample lists about 540,000 distinct CDR3 sequences, around an eighth seen once, with 10% in the top ten. Another study also made use of these data, one on T cells in Graves' hyperthyroidism and ophthalmopathy.

Sample: peripheral blood mononuclear cells (PBMCs), taken at new diagnosis, from a patient treated with antithyroid drugs. The receptors were gathered from a man aged 30 to 45 with Graves disease.

The chain uses TRBV19 and TRBJ2-2; D perhaps matches TRBD1 (6 bases). From germline, CDR1 is LNHDA and CDR2 SQIVND (reference sequence). The CDR3 sequence is 14 residues long. Trimming removed 10 bases from V and 1 base from J, with 13 bases in between. DNA for the CDR3: TGTGCCACTGCCGAGACAGGGAACACCGGGGAGCTGTTTTTT. It codes for CATAETGNTGELFF.

Concerning this clonotype: A much larger clone differs from this one at a single base, so this may be a read error. The conserved final phenylalanine or tryptophan is absent from the CDR3, which likely points to a read error. The V call is TRBV9, the J call TRBJ1-2; D remains ambiguous. The CDR3 sequence is 12 residues long. V lost 1 base and J 5 bases, leaving 6 bases between the germline ends. Germline CDR1 and CDR2: SGDLS and YYNGEE. For the CDR3, the DNA is TGTGCCAGCAGCGTATCAGAATATGGCTACACCCTC. Translated, it gives CASSVSEYGYTL.

This clonotype was observed a few times. This chain uses TRBV27 with TRBJ2-7; D is unresolved. Germline V gene lookup returns CDR1 MNHEY and CDR2 SMNVEV (reference sequence). V lost 5 bases, J lost 3 bases, and 11 bases lay in between. This CDR3 region has 13 residues. The CDR3 bases are TGTGCCAGCAGTCTTCGACTTGACTACGAGCAGTACTTC. This sequence encodes CASSLRLDYEQYF.

This clonotype showed up just a few times. The J gene is TRBJ2-7, the V gene TRBV19, with 7 bases matching TRBD1. Looked up from germline, CDR1 is LNHDA and CDR2 is SQIVND (reference sequence). The CDR3 spans 15 residues. The V segment lost 7 bases and the J segment 0 bases; nucleotides outside the gene matches: 9. The CDR3 DNA reads as TGTGCCAGTATAACCGGGACAGTCCCCTCCTACGAGCAGTACTTC. This translates into CASITGTVPSYEQYF. The full variable domain, in which reference TRBV19 and TRBJ2-7 provide the parts outside the CDR3, is DGGITQSPKYLFRKEGQNVTLSCEQNLNHDAMYWYRQDPGQGLRLIYYSQIVNDFQKGDIAEGYSVSREKKESFPLTVTSAQKNPTAFYLCASITGTVPSYEQYFGPGTRLTVT.

The chain employs TRBV20-1 and TRBJ2-2; TRBD2 matches 11 bases. Germline CDR1 is DFQATT and CDR2 is SNEGSKA (reference sequence). The CDR3 has 16 residues. V lost 5 bases and J lost 2; bases outside the gene matches: 7. The CDR3 region is CSAELAGVVNTGELFF. DNA for the CDR3: TGCAGTGCTGAACTAGCGGGAGTGGTCAACACCGGGGAGCTGTTTTTT.

The chain has TRBV20-1 and TRBJ2-5; tentatively, D is TRBD2 (5 bases). This CDR3 has 13 residues. V lost 3 bases, J lost 1 base, and 9 bases lay in between. The germline V gene encodes CDR1 DFQATT and CDR2 SNEGSKA (reference sequence). CDR3 sequence (DNA): TGCAGTGCTAGTGGGAGTACCCAAGAGACCCAGTACTTC. Translating it yields CSASGSTQETQYF.

At least ten counts were recorded for this clonotype. The chain carries TRBV3-1 and TRBJ2-2; D is possibly TRBD1 or TRBD2 (5 bases each). Germline V gene lookup returns CDR1 LGHDT and CDR2 YNNKEL (reference sequence). The CDR3 length is 14 residues. V lost 0 bases and J lost 3, with 5 bases in between. CDR3 in DNA: TGTGCCAGCAGCCAAGAGGGGGACACCGGGGAGCTGTTTTTT. Encoded protein: CASSQEGDTGELFF.

The gene calls are TRBV5-1 and TRBJ2-5; D is perhaps TRBD2 (5 bases). Germline V gene data show CDR1 as SGHRS and CDR2 as YFSETQ. The V gene lost 0 bases and the J gene lost 2 bases, with 11 bases spanning the gap. This CDR3 is built from 15 residues. CDR3 loop: CASSLGVSGQETQYF. In nucleotides, the CDR3 is TGCGCCAGCAGCTTGGGAGTCAGCGGACAAGAGACCCAGTACTTC.

A word on this clonotype: A read error may be the cause here, since a much bigger clone is one base away. The chain employs TRBV29-1 and TRBJ2-1, with 13 bases fitting TRBD2. The CDR3 runs to 18 residues. The V gene's germline CDR1 is SQVTM and CDR2 ANQGSEA. The CDR3 sequence is CNVERGTSGESSYNEQFF. The CDR3 region has the DNA TGCAACGTTGAGCGTGGGACTAGCGGGGAAAGCTCCTACAATGAGCAGTTCTTC.

With regard to this clonotype: A much larger clonotype is one base distant, so this may be a read error. Because the CDR3's place on the DNA is in doubt, the DNA is left out and the CDR3 is given as listed by TCRdb. The V call is TRBV29-1, the J call TRBJ1-1; the table's D call, TRBD1, was not checked against the DNA. The germline gives CDR1 SQVTM, CDR2 ANQGSEA. The CDR3 comprises 12 residues, both ends counted. The CDR3 region is CSVGQGTTEALF.

Many counts were recorded for this clonotype. This chain connects TRBV12-3 or TRBV12-4 to TRBJ2-5, with D hard to call. Trimming cost V 7 bases and J 3 bases, with 18 bases left between them. CDR3 length equals 15 residues. The CDR3 DNA reads TGTGCCAGCACCCGATTGGGCGGAGTCGAAGAGACCCAGTACTTC. It specifies CASTRLGGVEETQYF.

Regarding this clonotype: One end of the junction does not line up with germline, which may come from a read error. This sequence joins TRBV5-1 and TRBJ2-1; TRBD1 might be the D (5 bases). The germline V gene encodes CDR1 SGHRS and CDR2 YFSETQ. The CDR3 length is 13 residues. The CDR3 DNA is TGCGCCAGCAGCTTGGAAGGGGCGGAGACCCAGCACTTC. It codes for CASSLEGAETQHF.

This clonotype showed up many times. This sequence joins TRBV24-1 and TRBJ2-2; weak D call: TRBD2 (6 bases). The CDR3 has 17 residues. Germline CDR1 KGHDR, CDR2 SFDVKD. The germline V and J ends were trimmed by 4 bases and 4 bases, with 18 bases remaining between them. The CDR3 nucleotides are TGTGCCACCAGTGACAATGGACCCGGGAGACGCACCGGGGAGCTGTTTTTT. This sequence encodes CATSDNGPGRRTGELFF.

This clonotype came up many times. V and J are TRBV30 and TRBJ2-1, with 7 bases aligning to TRBD2. With 0 bases clipped from V and 7 bases from J, the junction kept 3 bases outside the gene matches. Germline V gene data show CDR1 as GTSNPN and CDR2 as SVGIG (reference sequence). The length of the CDR3 is 13 residues. This CDR3 reads CAWSVGGRNEQFF. The CDR3 nucleotides read TGTGCCTGGAGTGTTGGCGGGAGAAATGAGCAGTTCTTC.

The chain carries TRBV30 and TRBJ1-2, with no clear D. The CDR3 spans 12 residues. Trimming shortened V by 3 bases and J by 6 bases, and 11 bases separated the two germline ends. The V gene's germline CDR1 is GTSNPN and CDR2 SVGIG (reference sequence). The CDR3 nucleotides are TGTGCCTGGAGAGAGGTGACGGATGGCTACACCTTC. It specifies CAWREVTDGYTF. The variable domain in full, completed from reference TRBV30 and TRBJ1-2, reads SQTIHQWPATLVQPVGSPLSLECTVEGTSNPNLYWYRQAAGRGLQLLFYSVGIGQISSEVPQNLSASRPQDRQFILSSKKLLLSDSGFYLCAWREVTDGYTFGSGTRLTVV.

In its sample, this clonotype was seen a few times. This sequence joins TRBV5-5 and TRBJ2-3; TRBD2 matches at 13 bases. This CDR3 region has 17 residues. The trim removed 3 bases at V and 7 bases at J, leaving 11 bases unmatched. Germline V gene lookup returns CDR1 SGHKS and CDR2 YYEKEE (reference sequence). The CDR3 loop is CASSSFGTSGTRNTQYF. CDR3 DNA: TGTGCCAGCAGCTCCTTCGGGACTAGCGGGACCAGGAATACGCAGTATTTT. Looking up the rest from reference TRBV5-5 and TRBJ2-3 gives the full variable domain: DAGVTQSPTHLIKTRGQQVTLRCSPISGHKSVSWYQQVLGQGPQFIFQYYEKEERGRGNFPDRFSARQFPNYSSELNVNALLLGDSALYLCASSSFGTSGTRNTQYFGPGTRLTVL.

This clonotype was counted a few times. The J gene is TRBJ1-4, the V gene TRBV25-1, with D possibly TRBD1 on 5 matching bases. CDR1 MGHDK and CDR2 SYGVNS come from the germline V gene. The V gene lost 6 bases and the J gene lost 1 base, with 12 bases spanning the gap. The CDR3 covers 15 residues. The CDR3: CASSQNRGTNEKLFF. The CDR3 nucleotides read TGTGCCAGCAGCCAGAATAGGGGAACTAATGAAAAACTGTTTTTT.

This clonotype has just a few counts. At one boundary the junction diverges from the germline segment, which might be a read error. The genes are TRBV15 and TRBJ2-7, with D possibly called TRBD1 or TRBD2 (5 bases each). Germline CDR1 LNHNV, CDR2 YYDKDF (reference sequence). This CDR3 is 13 amino acids long. The CDR3 spells CATSTGRQVEQHF. The CDR3, as DNA: TGTGCCACCAGCACGGGACGGCAGGTCGAGCAGCACTTC.

The V call is TRBV29-1, the J call TRBJ2-7; 8 bases map to TRBD2. Germline V gene lookup returns CDR1 SQVTM and CDR2 ANQGSEA. The ends lost 3 bases at V and 6 bases at J; junction bases unmatched: 10. The CDR3 contains 14 residues. Written as DNA, the CDR3 is TGCAGCGTTGATCGGGGCGGGAGGTCTTCCGAGCAGTACTTC. This codes for CSVDRGGRSSEQYF.

On this clonotype: A single base separates this from a much larger clone, so it may be a read error. This chain links TRBV12-3 or TRBV12-4 with TRBJ2-1; 9 nucleotides align to TRBD2. The CDR3 consists of 16 residues. The J segment lost 5 bases and the V segment lost 7 bases, leaving 12 bases of the junction unmatched. The CDR3 reads CASTPDSGRKNNEQFF. CDR3 DNA sequence: TGTGCCAGCACCCCCGATAGCGGGAGAAAGAACAATGAGCAGTTCTTC.

This chain joins TRBV27 and TRBJ1-6; no firm D call. CDR1 and CDR2 from the germline V gene are MNHEY and SMNVEV (reference sequence). V was pared by 6 bases and J by 11 bases, with 23 bases between. CDR3 length equals 16 residues. The CDR3 DNA reads as TGTGCCAGCAGCAAGAGGCCTCCGGGATCCGAGCCACCCCTCCACTTT. This sequence encodes CASSKRPPGSEPPLHF.